This entry describes one T cell receptor (beta chain). The germline gene is not matched at one end of the junction; a read error may be the cause. This record comes from a study of T cell responses to AZD1222 COVID-19 vaccine. The germline CDR1 and CDR2 sequences are SNHLY and FYNNEI. This CDR3 has 18 residues. Profiled with immunoSEQ multiplex PCR; TCRdb holds only in-frame clones, not every one. The sample gives about 110,000 clones, about nine tenths of which show up once; about 4.5% is in the top ten. Sequenced material: peripheral blood, taken on day 0 of AZD1222 vaccination. The receptor was derived from an adult in good health. The chain couples TRBV2 to TRBJ2-2, with a weak D call TRBD2 (5 bases). The CDR3 is CASSERLFSISNTGVLFF. The CDR3 DNA sequence: TGTGCCAGCAGTGAGAGGTTGTTCAGTATCTCGAACACCGGGGTGCTGTTTTTT.